Below are 17 T cell receptor beta chains sequenced from a single sample in a study of CD8 T cells in ankylosing spondylitis. Whole-study findings and limits: Several highly homologous variants made up a TCR beta motif, and this motif appeared characteristic of ankylosing spondylitis blood.

TCRdb redid the calling of the 5' RACE reads with MiXCR, one entry per CDR3 protein. Here the sample spans fewer than 550,000 distinct CDR3 sequences, 5.3% being singletons. No antigen is known for these receptors. The specimen was blood, either unsorted or a sorted T cell fraction (not recorded which). The receptors derive from a male donor with ankylosing spondylitis.

This clonotype came up many times. V usage is TRBV12-3 or TRBV12-4 and J usage is TRBJ2-3; 10 bases align to TRBD2. J was trimmed by 2 bases and V by 6 bases; bases with no gene match: 5. This CDR3 has 15 residues. CDR3 in amino acids: CASSPGLAITDTQYF. CDR3 bases: TGTGCCAGCAGCCCGGGACTAGCGATCACAGATACGCAGTATTTT.

In its sample, this clonotype was seen many times. This chain joins TRBV7-6 and TRBJ1-2; D unresolved. V was trimmed by 4 bases and J by 8 bases, leaving 14 bases between them. This CDR3 spans 13 amino acids. CDR1 is SGHVS, CDR2 FNYEAQ, per germline. DNA for the CDR3: TGTGCCAGCAGCTCCCCAGCGGGGAACGGCTACACCTTC. Its protein product is CASSSPAGNGYTF.

This clonotype came up many times. The rearrangement links TRBV4-3 to TRBJ1-6, with 7 bases lining up with TRBD1. Germline V gene data show CDR1 as LGHNA and CDR2 as YSLEER. The J segment lost 10 bases and the V segment lost 4 bases, leaving 10 bases of the junction unmatched. This CDR3 is built from 15 residues. The CDR3 is CASSLGTVRLSPLHF. CDR3 in DNA: TGCGCCAGCAGCCTGGGGACAGTGAGATTGTCACCCCTCCACTTT.

In its sample, this clonotype was seen a few times. V gene TRBV7-3 combines with J gene TRBJ2-2; 8 positions agree with TRBD2. The length of the CDR3 is 18 residues. The V gene end was trimmed by 0 bases and the J gene end by 3 bases; junction bases not matched to a gene: 9. Germline CDR1 and CDR2: SGHTA and FQGTGA. DNA for the CDR3: TGTGCCAGCAGCTTAACCGGGCGGGGGGTCCAGTACACCGGGGAGCTGTTTTTT. It translates to CASSLTGRGVQYTGELFF.

This clonotype was seen many times. The chain has TRBV5-1 and TRBJ2-7; D may be TRBD2 (5 bases). The CDR3 runs 14 residues. V dropped 4 bases and J dropped 0 bases, with 11 bases sitting between them. The germline gives CDR1 SGHRS, CDR2 YFSETQ. Written as DNA, the CDR3 is TGCGCCAGCAGCCACGGGGTCCCCTCCTACGAGCAGTACTTC. It is translated as CASSHGVPSYEQYF.

This clonotype was counted ten times or more. The J gene is TRBJ2-7, the V gene TRBV12-3 or TRBV12-4; TRBD1 matches at 7 bases. The length of the CDR3 is 15 residues. Trimming cost V 7 bases and J 3 bases; bases outside gene matches: 12. CDR3 sequence: CASKLGRQGVYEQYF. In DNA form, the CDR3 reads TGTGCCAGCAAACTGGGGCGACAGGGAGTCTACGAGCAGTACTTC.

Ten or more counts support this clonotype. The CDR3 sequence is CASRGQVETQYF. In nucleotides, the CDR3 is TGTGCCAGCCGCGGACAGGTAGAGACCCAGTACTTC. The V gene is TRBV12-3 or TRBV12-4, the J gene TRBJ2-5; 7 nucleotides agree with TRBD1. Trimming took 8 bases from V and 4 from J; bases not matched to a gene: 4. The CDR3 spans 12 residues.

This clonotype was counted at least ten times. The genes are TRBV4-3 and TRBJ1-4; maybe TRBD1 (5 bases). CDR1 is LGHNA, CDR2 YSLEER, per germline. V lost 1 base and J lost 2, with 14 bases in between. This CDR3 comprises 17 residues. For the CDR3, the DNA is TGCGCCAGCAGCCAAGCTGCCAGGGCTAGCACTAATGAAAAACTGTTTTTT. Its translation: CASSQAARASTNEKLFF.

This clonotype was seen repeatedly, ten times or more. The chain uses TRBV6-1 and TRBJ1-2; 8 bases fit TRBD1. Germline V gene data show CDR1 as MNHNS and CDR2 as SASEGT. There are 13 residues in the CDR3. Unmatched junction bases numbered 3, after V lost 6 bases and J lost 3 bases. The CDR3 sequence is CASSDRGYYGYTF. CDR3 in DNA: TGTGCCAGCAGCGACAGGGGATACTATGGCTACACCTTC.

This clonotype has at least ten counts. This chain uses TRBV20-1 with TRBJ2-7; D is unclear. Trimming removed 3 bases from V and 4 bases from J, with 7 bases in between. This CDR3 contains 11 residues. Germline lookup yields CDR1 DFQATT and CDR2 SNEGSKA (reference sequence). CDR3 nucleotides: TGCAGTGCTAGTACCCAATACGAGCAGTACTTC. Amino acids: CSASTQYEQYF.

In this sample, this clonotype turned up many times. The CDR3 DNA sequence: TGCAGTGCTCCACTAGCGGGAGTAGACTACAATGAGCAGTTCTTC. The encoded protein is CSAPLAGVDYNEQFF. The chain employs TRBV20-1 and TRBJ2-1; 11 bases align to TRBD2. J was trimmed by 3 bases and V by 5 bases; bases with no gene match: 6. This CDR3 spans 15 amino acids. The germline CDR1 and CDR2 sequences are DFQATT and SNEGSKA (reference sequence).

The chain joins TRBV20-1 to TRBJ2-5, with 13 bases matching TRBD2. The CDR3 has 16 amino acids. With 6 bases clipped from V and 3 bases from J, the junction kept 10 bases outside the gene matches. Germline CDR1 reads DFQATT; CDR2 reads SNEGSKA (reference sequence). DNA for the CDR3: TGCAGTGCGACCCCGGGACTAGCGGGACGAGAAGAGACCCAGTACTTC. Encoded protein: CSATPGLAGREETQYF.

This clonotype has more than one count but fewer than ten. The chain carries TRBV20-1 and TRBJ1-5; D is uncertain. The CDR3 consists of 15 residues. Germline lookup yields CDR1 DFQATT and CDR2 SNEGSKA (reference sequence). V was trimmed by 3 bases and J by 0 bases, leaving 12 bases between them. Here the CDR3 DNA reads TGCAGTGCTAGCCCTGGCGGAAATAGCAATCAGCCCCAGCATTTT. Residues: CSASPGGNSNQPQHF.

This clonotype was counted at least ten times. The chain's CDR3 is CASSQGTAMGDEQFF. CDR3 sequence (DNA): TGCGCCAGCAGCCAAGGGACAGCAATGGGCGATGAGCAGTTCTTC. The chain employs TRBV4-3 and TRBJ2-1; weak D call: TRBD1 (6 bases). The CDR3 spans 15 residues. Looked up from germline, CDR1 is LGHNA and CDR2 is YSLEER. V dropped 1 base and J dropped 8 bases, with 15 bases sitting between them.

Ten or more counts support this clonotype. V is TRBV6-1 and J is TRBJ1-2, with 7 bases lining up with TRBD1. The germline gives CDR1 MNHNS, CDR2 SASEGT. Trimming at V came to 4 bases and at J to 4 bases, leaving 12 bases not matched to a gene. This CDR3 region has 16 residues. Here the CDR3 reads CASSASRGGGSYGYTF. The CDR3 nucleotides read TGTGCCAGCAGTGCCTCCCGAGGGGGCGGGAGCTATGGCTACACCTTC.

This clonotype was seen repeatedly, ten times or more. The chain has TRBV4-3 and TRBJ1-6; D is perhaps TRBD1 (6 bases). The germline V gene has CDR1 LGHNA and CDR2 YSLEER. Between the trimmed V and J ends, which lost 4 bases and 9 bases, there was a span of 16 bases. The CDR3 contains 15 residues. The CDR3 protein is CASSPSWLGGSPLHF. The DNA for the CDR3 is TGCGCCAGCAGCCCGTCGTGGCTAGGGGGTTCACCCCTCCACTTT.

This clonotype has a count of ten or more. The chain joins TRBV12-3 or TRBV12-4 to TRBJ2-1; possible D gene TRBD2, 5 bases. Trimming pared 6 bases from V and 8 bases from J, leaving 20 bases between. The CDR3 contains 15 residues. The CDR3 loop is CASSPDSVPGHEQFF. As DNA, the CDR3 is TGTGCCAGCAGCCCGGACTCTGTCCCCGGGCATGAGCAGTTCTTC.